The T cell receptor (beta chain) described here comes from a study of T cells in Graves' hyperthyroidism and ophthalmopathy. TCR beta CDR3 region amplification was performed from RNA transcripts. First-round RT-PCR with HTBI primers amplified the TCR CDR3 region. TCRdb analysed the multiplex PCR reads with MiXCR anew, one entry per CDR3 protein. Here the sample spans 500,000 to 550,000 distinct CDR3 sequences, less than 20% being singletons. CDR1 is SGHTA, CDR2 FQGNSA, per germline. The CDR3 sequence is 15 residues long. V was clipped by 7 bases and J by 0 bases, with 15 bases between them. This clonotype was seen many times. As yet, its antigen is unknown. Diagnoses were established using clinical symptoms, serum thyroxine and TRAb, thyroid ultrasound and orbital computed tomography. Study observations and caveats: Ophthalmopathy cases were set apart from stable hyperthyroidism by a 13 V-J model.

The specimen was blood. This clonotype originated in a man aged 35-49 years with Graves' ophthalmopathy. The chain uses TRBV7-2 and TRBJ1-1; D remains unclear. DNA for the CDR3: TGTGCCAGCAACCTTCGTGGACGTATGAACACTGAAGCTTTCTTT. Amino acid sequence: CASNLRGRMNTEAFF.